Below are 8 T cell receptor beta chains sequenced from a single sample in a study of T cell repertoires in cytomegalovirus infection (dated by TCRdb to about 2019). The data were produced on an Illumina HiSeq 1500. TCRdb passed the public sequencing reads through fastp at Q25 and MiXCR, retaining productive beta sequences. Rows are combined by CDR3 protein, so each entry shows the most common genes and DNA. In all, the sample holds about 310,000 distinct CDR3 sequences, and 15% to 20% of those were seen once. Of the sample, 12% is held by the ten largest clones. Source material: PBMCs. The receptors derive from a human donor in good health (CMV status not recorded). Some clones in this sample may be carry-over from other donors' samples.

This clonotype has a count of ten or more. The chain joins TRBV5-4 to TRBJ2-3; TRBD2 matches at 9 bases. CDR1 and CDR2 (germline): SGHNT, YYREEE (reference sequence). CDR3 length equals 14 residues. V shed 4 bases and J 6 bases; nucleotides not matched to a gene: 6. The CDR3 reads CASSRTSESDTQYF. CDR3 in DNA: TGTGCCAGCAGCAGGACTAGCGAATCGGATACGCAGTATTTT.

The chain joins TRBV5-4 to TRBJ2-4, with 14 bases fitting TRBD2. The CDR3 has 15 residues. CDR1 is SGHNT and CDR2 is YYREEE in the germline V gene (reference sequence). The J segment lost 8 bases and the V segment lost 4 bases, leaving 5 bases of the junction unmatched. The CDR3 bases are TGTGCCAGCAGCATACGGACTAGCGGGGGGTACATTCAGTACTTC. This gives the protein CASSIRTSGGYIQYF.

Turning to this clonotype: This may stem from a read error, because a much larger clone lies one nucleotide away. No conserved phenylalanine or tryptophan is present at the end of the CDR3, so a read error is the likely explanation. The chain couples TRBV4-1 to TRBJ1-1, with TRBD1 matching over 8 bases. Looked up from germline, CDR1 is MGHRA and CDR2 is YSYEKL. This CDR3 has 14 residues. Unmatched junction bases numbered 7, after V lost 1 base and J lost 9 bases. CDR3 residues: CASSQGRTGKQAFL. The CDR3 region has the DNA TGCGCCAGCAGCCAAGGCCGGACAGGGAAACAAGCTTTCCTT.

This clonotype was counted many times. CDR3 DNA: TGTGCCAGCAGCTACCCCATTCCTAGCGGGGGGGTGACCGGGGAGCTGTTTTTT. It encodes CASSYPIPSGGVTGELFF. The chain uses TRBV7-2 and TRBJ2-2; 12 bases fit TRBD2. The ends lost 4 bases at V and 5 bases at J; junction bases unmatched: 11. Germline values: CDR1 SGHTA, CDR2 FQGNSA. The CDR3 is 18 residues long.

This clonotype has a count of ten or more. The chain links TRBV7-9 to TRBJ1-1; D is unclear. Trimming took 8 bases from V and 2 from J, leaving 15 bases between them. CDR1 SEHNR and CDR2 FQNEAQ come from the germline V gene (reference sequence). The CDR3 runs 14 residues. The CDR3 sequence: CASRQEGLNTEAFF. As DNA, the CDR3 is TGTGCCAGCCGGCAGGAGGGCCTCAACACTGAAGCTTTCTTT.

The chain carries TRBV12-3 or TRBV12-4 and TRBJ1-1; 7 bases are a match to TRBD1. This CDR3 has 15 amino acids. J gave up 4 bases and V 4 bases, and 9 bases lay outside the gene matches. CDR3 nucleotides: TGTGCCAGCAGTTCGTCCGGGACAGTGCCCACTGAAGCTTTCTTT. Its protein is CASSSSGTVPTEAFF.

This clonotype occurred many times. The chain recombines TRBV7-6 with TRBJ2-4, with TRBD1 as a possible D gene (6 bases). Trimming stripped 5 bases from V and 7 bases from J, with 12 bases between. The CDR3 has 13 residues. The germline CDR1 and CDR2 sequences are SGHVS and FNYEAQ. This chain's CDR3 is CASSGTNGNIQYF. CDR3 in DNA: TGTGCCAGCAGCGGGACAAATGGGAACATTCAGTACTTC.

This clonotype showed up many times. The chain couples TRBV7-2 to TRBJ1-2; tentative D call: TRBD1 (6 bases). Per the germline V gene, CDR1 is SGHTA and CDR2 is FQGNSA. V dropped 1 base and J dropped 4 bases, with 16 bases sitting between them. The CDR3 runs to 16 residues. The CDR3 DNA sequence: TGTGCCAGCAGCTTAGGAGGCGGGGGGCGTGGCTATGGCTACACCTTC. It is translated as CASSLGGGGRGYGYTF.